The 32 T cell receptor beta chains below were found in one sample sequenced in a study of CD8 T cells in Susac syndrome. The RNA input was about 0.5 to 1 ug, and it was reverse transcribed with random hexamers. One entry per CDR3 protein results from TCRdb running MiXCR on the immunoSEQ multiplex PCR reads. The repertoire includes approximately 150,000 distinct CDR3 sequences, 85% to 95% of them detected once, and approximately 0.11% sits in the top ten. The sample consisted of CD4+ T cells from PBMCs. The receptors were sampled from a human donor with multiple sclerosis.

The V gene is TRBV24-1, the J gene TRBJ2-7, with D perhaps matching TRBD1 (6 bases). V dropped 7 bases and J dropped 3 bases, with 12 bases sitting between them. Germline assignment: CDR1 KGHDR and CDR2 SFDVKD. CDR3 length: 13 amino acids. CDR3 region: CATSRGYGYEQYF. CDR3 nucleotides: TGTGCCACCAGCAGGGGATACGGCTACGAGCAGTACTTC.

V usage is TRBV6-6 and J usage is TRBJ2-2, with 7 bases identical to TRBD2. J was trimmed by 4 bases and V by 6 bases; bases with no gene match: 5. The V gene's germline CDR1 is MNHNY and CDR2 SVGAGI (reference sequence). The CDR3 covers 14 residues. The CDR3 DNA is TGTGCCAGCAGCTCAGCTAGCGGCACCGGGGAGCTGTTTTTT. It translates to CASSSASGTGELFF.

The gene calls are TRBV15 and TRBJ2-7; 9 bases agree with TRBD1. The CDR3 totals 14 residues. V trimming: 5 bases; J trimming: 3 bases; junction bases outside the gene matches: 5. Germline CDR1 reads LNHNV; CDR2 reads YYDKDF (reference sequence). CDR3 sequence: CATSVDRGDYEQYF. CDR3 nucleotide sequence: TGTGCCACCAGCGTCGACAGGGGGGACTACGAGCAGTACTTC.

The rearrangement joins TRBV5-6 to TRBJ2-3; TRBD1 aligns across 9 bases. Looked up from germline, CDR1 is SGHDT and CDR2 is YYEEEE. The V gene end was trimmed by 3 bases and the J gene end by 5 bases; junction bases not matched to a gene: 4. The CDR3 sequence is 14 residues long. DNA for the CDR3: TGTGCCAGCAGCTCTGGACAGGGGAAAGATACGCAGTATTTT. This codes for CASSSGQGKDTQYF.

This chain uses TRBV20-1 with TRBJ2-4; D is perhaps TRBD2 (6 bases). The V end lost 2 bases, the J end lost 6 bases, and 11 bases lay between the germline ends. The length of the CDR3 is 13 residues. In germline, CDR1 is DFQATT, CDR2 SNEGSKA (reference sequence). CDR3 DNA sequence: TGCAGTGCTAGATATGGAGGGAGAAACATTCAGTACTTC. This translates into CSARYGGRNIQYF.

This chain uses TRBV20-1 with TRBJ1-1, with D unresolved. Germline V gives CDR1 DFQATT, CDR2 SNEGSKA (reference sequence). This CDR3 region has 14 residues. The germline V and J ends were trimmed by 6 bases and 1 base, with 15 bases remaining between them. The CDR3, as DNA: TGCAGTGCCCCGCGGCGCCTGAAGAACACTGAAGCTTTCTTT. Protein product: CSAPRRLKNTEAFF.

V usage is TRBV27 and J usage is TRBJ2-2; 7 nucleotides align to TRBD1. The germline V gene has CDR1 MNHEY and CDR2 SMNVEV (reference sequence). J was trimmed by 0 bases and V by 5 bases; bases with no gene match: 3. The CDR3 has 15 residues. The CDR3 sequence: CASSTGTANTGELFF. In nucleotides, the CDR3 is TGTGCCAGCAGTACCGGGACAGCGAACACCGGGGAGCTGTTTTTT.

This chain uses TRBV5-1 with TRBJ2-1; the D is unclear. The CDR3 sequence is 14 residues long. V dropped 4 bases and J dropped 2 bases, with 10 bases sitting between them. Germline-derived CDR1 and CDR2 are SGHRS and YFSETQ. This chain's CDR3 is CASSPIPAYNEQFF. The CDR3 coding sequence is TGCGCCAGCAGCCCGATCCCTGCCTACAATGAGCAGTTCTTC.

The chain carries TRBV15 and TRBJ1-5, with a possible D match to TRBD1 (6 bases). The CDR3 is 14 residues long. Germline V gives CDR1 LNHNV, CDR2 YYDKDF (reference sequence). V gave up 6 bases and J gave up 4 bases, with 13 bases separating them. CDR3 coding DNA: TGTGCCACCAGTGAAGGGGGAGGTAATCAGCCCCAGCATTTT. It encodes CATSEGGGNQPQHF.

The V call is TRBV7-2, the J call TRBJ2-1; D gene unclear. With 1 base removed from V and 8 bases from J, the gap between germline ends came to 6 bases. Germline values: CDR1 SGHTA, CDR2 FQGNSA. This CDR3 has 12 amino acids. The CDR3 protein is CASSLDRYEQFF. In nucleotides, the CDR3 is TGTGCCAGCAGCTTAGATCGCTATGAGCAGTTCTTC.

The genes are TRBV30 and TRBJ1-6, with D maybe TRBD1 (6 bases). Germline assignment: CDR1 GTSNPN and CDR2 SVGIG (reference sequence). The CDR3 contains 14 residues. The ends were cut back, 1 base at V and 4 bases at J, with 8 bases in the middle. This chain's CDR3 is CAWSGDTYNSPLHF. For the CDR3, the DNA is TGTGCCTGGAGTGGGGACACTTATAATTCACCCCTCCACTTT.

The gene calls are TRBV27 and TRBJ2-3; D is ambiguous. The CDR3 loop spans 14 amino acids. V lost 3 bases to trimming and J lost 4 bases, with 11 bases between them. Germline assignment: CDR1 MNHEY and CDR2 SMNVEV (reference sequence). The CDR3 nucleotides read TGTGCCAGCAGTTTGAGGTTTGTCTCAGATACGCAGTATTTT. As protein: CASSLRFVSDTQYF.

V gene TRBV12-3 or TRBV12-4 combines with J gene TRBJ2-3; no reliable D call. The V and J ends lost 5 bases and 0 bases respectively, with 12 bases between them. The CDR3 is made up of 15 amino acids. The CDR3 bases are TGTGCCAGCAGTCTACAAGCACGAAGCACAGATACGCAGTATTTT. Its protein product is CASSLQARSTDTQYF.

This clonotype occurred once. The chain is built from TRBV3-1 and TRBJ1-1, with D possibly TRBD1 on 5 matching bases. CDR3 size: 14 residues. Trimming stripped 6 bases from V and 4 bases from J, with 15 bases between. CDR1 and CDR2 (germline): LGHDT, YNNKEL (reference sequence). The CDR3: CASRPNRGVTEAFF. The CDR3 bases are TGTGCCAGCAGGCCCAATCGGGGGGTCACTGAAGCTTTCTTT.

The V call is TRBV19, the J call TRBJ2-7; the D call may be TRBD1 or TRBD2 (5 bases each). V dropped 3 bases and J dropped 3 bases, with 15 bases sitting between them. This CDR3 region has 15 residues. In germline, CDR1 is LNHDA, CDR2 SQIVND (reference sequence). DNA for the CDR3: TGTGCCAGTAGTATTTCAGGGACCCAGTTCTACGAGCAGTACTTC. This translates into CASSISGTQFYEQYF. Looking up the rest from reference TRBV19 and TRBJ2-7 gives the full variable domain: DGGITQSPKYLFRKEGQNVTLSCEQNLNHDAMYWYRQDPGQGLRLIYYSQIVNDFQKGDIAEGYSVSREKKESFPLTVTSAQKNPTAFYLCASSISGTQFYEQYFGPGTRLTVT.

The chain combines TRBV7-9 with TRBJ1-2; D remains ambiguous. The V gene's germline CDR1 is SEHNR and CDR2 FQNEAQ (reference sequence). This CDR3 has 15 amino acids. V lost 5 bases and J 3 bases, leaving 16 bases between the germline ends. The CDR3 nucleotides are TGTGCCAGCAGCCCCCGGGCGAAGGTGGACTATGGCTACACCTTC. It yields the protein CASSPRAKVDYGYTF.

The rearrangement uses TRBV7-2 and TRBJ2-5; 7 bases map to TRBD2. Germline lookup yields CDR1 SGHTA and CDR2 FQGNSA. Trimming cost V 5 bases and J 13 bases; bases outside gene matches: 10. The CDR3 sequence is 12 residues long. The CDR3 DNA is TGTGCCAGCAGCCCAAAGGGAGGGCAACCGTACTTC. This translates into CASSPKGGQPYF.

This chain links TRBV3-1 with TRBJ2-3; D may be TRBD2 (5 bases). The CDR3 covers 15 residues. V was pared by 0 bases and J by 10 bases, with 17 bases between. Germline lookup yields CDR1 LGHDT and CDR2 YNNKEL (reference sequence). CDR3 DNA sequence: TGTGCCAGCAGCCAAGACCCTCCGACTACAACATCGCAGTATTTT. It translates to CASSQDPPTTTSQYF.

CDR3 bases: TGCGCCAGCTCAATACTACGGAATGAGCAGTTCTTC. Amino acids: CASSILRNEQFF. The rearrangement uses TRBV5-1 and TRBJ2-1; no reliable D call. Germline values: CDR1 SGHRS, CDR2 YFSETQ. V was shortened by 7 bases and J by 7 bases, with 12 bases between the two germline ends. This CDR3 has 12 residues.

This rearrangement joins TRBV4-1 to TRBJ2-1, with D perhaps assigned TRBD1 or TRBD2 (5 bases each). CDR3 length: 13 amino acids. The germline V gene encodes CDR1 MGHRA and CDR2 YSYEKL. Trimming took 4 bases from V and 15 from J, leaving 19 bases between them. Written as DNA, the CDR3 is TGCGCCAGCAGCCTACTCGGGACCGCGCCCGGGTTCTTC. This translates into CASSLLGTAPGFF.

This chain's CDR3 is CASGTRNEQFF. The CDR3 nucleotides read TGTGCCAGCGGGACTAGAAATGAGCAGTTCTTC. The chain has TRBV28 and TRBJ2-1; 8 bases are a match to TRBD2. Germline CDR1 is MDHEN and CDR2 is SYDVKM. Losses at the gene ends were 8 bases for V and 7 bases for J; bases not matched to a gene: 1. The CDR3 covers 11 residues.

Written as DNA, the CDR3 is TGTGCCACCAGTGATCGGACAGGGGGCGTTGAGACCCAGTACTTC. It is translated as CATSDRTGGVETQYF. The chain links TRBV24-1 to TRBJ2-5, with TRBD1 identical over 11 bases. Germline V lookup: CDR1 KGHDR, CDR2 SFDVKD. V was pared by 3 bases and J by 5 bases, with 4 bases of the junction left unmatched. The CDR3 contains 15 residues.

J is TRBJ1-5 and V is TRBV25-1, with TRBD1 identical over 7 bases. The V and J ends lost 4 bases and 1 base, in that order; junction bases with no gene match: 1. Germline CDR1 and CDR2: MGHDK and SYGVNS. The CDR3 is made up of 14 amino acids. The chain's CDR3 is CASSGQGSNQPQHF. The CDR3 DNA reads as TGTGCCAGCAGTGGACAGGGAAGCAATCAGCCCCAGCATTTT.

The chain has TRBV18 and TRBJ1-5; D call uncertain. V was cut by 3 bases and J by 7 bases, with 10 bases left in between. This CDR3 region has 13 residues. Germline V gene data show CDR1 as KGHSH and CDR2 as LQKENI. The CDR3 reads CASSPTDGQPQHF. Here the CDR3 DNA reads TGTGCCAGCTCACCCACCGACGGGCAGCCCCAGCATTTT.

This chain links TRBV28 with TRBJ1-1, with D maybe TRBD1 (5 bases). CDR1 and CDR2 (germline): MDHEN, SYDVKM. The CDR3 is 15 residues long. The germline V and J ends were trimmed by 8 bases and 5 bases, with 21 bases remaining between them. The CDR3 sequence: CASLTGAAGVTEAFF. The CDR3 bases are TGTGCCAGCCTAACCGGGGCTGCAGGTGTTACTGAAGCTTTCTTT. Supplemented by reference TRBV28 and TRBJ1-1, the full variable domain reads DVKVTQSSRYLVKRTGEKVFLECVQDMDHENMFWYRQDPGLGLRLIYFSYDVKMKEKGDIPEGYSVSREKKERFSLILESASTNQTSMYLCASLTGAAGVTEAFFGQGTRLTVV.

The chain couples TRBV20-1 to TRBJ2-3, with a possible D match to TRBD1 (5 bases). V lost 0 bases and J 4 bases, leaving 5 bases between the germline ends. The CDR3 covers 12 residues. In germline, CDR1 is DFQATT, CDR2 SNEGSKA (reference sequence). The CDR3 coding sequence is TGCAGTGCTAGAGAAGGGGCAGATACGCAGTATTTT. Translating gives CSAREGADTQYF.

The J gene is TRBJ2-7, the V gene TRBV19, with a tentative D call TRBD1 (5 bases). Trimming took 4 bases from V and 2 from J, leaving 9 bases between them. This CDR3 is built from 13 residues. In germline, CDR1 is LNHDA, CDR2 SQIVND (reference sequence). CDR3 sequence (DNA): TGTGCCAGTAGTAAAGTGGACACCTACGAGCAGTACTTC. Residues: CASSKVDTYEQYF.

The chain is built from TRBV24-1 and TRBJ2-7, with D unresolved. In germline, CDR1 is KGHDR, CDR2 SFDVKD. The ends were cut back, 5 bases at V and 0 bases at J, with 7 bases in the middle. The CDR3 covers 13 residues. For the CDR3, the DNA is TGTGCCACCAGTGCACCCAACTCCTACGAGCAGTACTTC. Translating it yields CATSAPNSYEQYF.

V usage is TRBV4-1 and J usage is TRBJ2-7; no clear D. CDR3 length: 14 amino acids. Germline CDR1 MGHRA, CDR2 YSYEKL. V lost 1 base and J 7 bases, leaving 14 bases between the germline ends. The CDR3 DNA follows: TGCGCCAGCAGCCAAGGCCCACTCAGGCGTGAGCAGTACTTC. Its protein product is CASSQGPLRREQYF.

The chain combines TRBV24-1 with TRBJ2-7, with no clear D. There are 12 residues in the CDR3. Trimming removed 7 bases at V and 6 bases at J, with 12 bases between. Germline V gene sequence: CDR1 KGHDR, CDR2 SFDVKD. The CDR3 sequence: CATRVVGGEQYF. CDR3 DNA sequence: TGTGCCACCAGGGTTGTTGGCGGCGAGCAGTACTTC.

This clonotype occurred once. The rearrangement joins TRBV9 to TRBJ2-3, with D possibly TRBD2 on 5 matching bases. Germline-derived CDR1 and CDR2 are SGDLS and YYNGEE. This CDR3 is 15 amino acids long. V was pared by 5 bases and J by 2 bases, with 15 bases between. CDR3 nucleotide sequence: TGTGCCAGCAGTCCAGCGGCCCGAAACACAGATACGCAGTATTTT. Encoded protein: CASSPAARNTDTQYF.

This chain joins TRBV28 and TRBJ1-2, with D possibly being TRBD1 (6 bases). V was pared by 6 bases and J by 4 bases, with 12 bases between. Looked up from germline, CDR1 is MDHEN and CDR2 is SYDVKM. The CDR3 sequence is 13 residues long. CDR3 sequence (DNA): TGTGCCAGCAGGGACCAGGGGCCCTATGGCTACACCTTC. Amino acids: CASRDQGPYGYTF.